The T cell receptor (beta chain) under discussion was sequenced for a study of T cell changes during pregnancy in multiple sclerosis. This clone was found a few times. The data were produced by immunoSEQ multiplex PCR, yet TCRdb's version contains in-frame clones alone and is incomplete. Seen here are around 92,000 clones, 90% to 95% observed once, and the top ten hold 2.2%. The CDR3 loop spans 14 amino acids. The V and J ends lost 3 bases and 6 bases respectively, with 14 bases between them. Germline loops: CDR1 SGHTA, CDR2 FQGNSA. The sequence came from a female donor with multiple sclerosis, enrolled in a pregnancy study. The gene calls are TRBV7-2 and TRBJ1-1; D may be TRBD1 (6 bases). Sequencing was performed on peripheral blood, taken in the third trimester of pregnancy. In nucleotides, the CDR3 is TGTGCCAGCAGCTTCGGGGACACCATATCTGAAGCTTTCTTT. It specifies CASSFGDTISEAFF.